These 20 T cell receptor beta chains share one sample of origin, sequenced in a study of T-cell reconstitution after alpha-beta-depleted transplantation in children. During its preparation, the TCRbeta library received unique molecular identifiers. TCRdb reanalysed the PCR reads using MiXCR and keeps one entry per CDR3 protein. This sample has more than 200,000 distinct CDR3 sequences, with under 20% found just once. The sample here was PBMCs, mostly from graft donor cells, taken 360 days after TCRalphabeta/CD19-depleted stem cell transplant. Receptors were obtained from a male patient under 10 years old who had a stem cell transplant for acute lymphoblastic leukemia, so the T cells may come from the graft donor.

CDR3 DNA: TGCGCCAGCAGCTTCCCTGGGAACCCACGGGATGGCTACACCTTC. This sequence encodes CASSFPGNPRDGYTF. The chain recombines TRBV5-1 with TRBJ1-2; D not resolved. Germline V gene data show CDR1 as SGHRS and CDR2 as YFSETQ. V lost 2 bases to trimming and J lost 6 bases, with 17 bases between them. The CDR3 is 15 amino acids. Full variable domain (rest looked up from reference TRBV5-1 and TRBJ1-2): KAGVTQTPRYLIKTRGQQVTLSCSPISGHRSVSWYQQTPGQGLQFLFEYFSETQRNKGNFPGRFSGRQFSNSRSEMNVSTLELGDSALYLCASSFPGNPRDGYTFGSGTRLTVV.

This clonotype was seen more than once but under ten times. The rearrangement uses TRBV7-2 and TRBJ1-5, with a possible D match to TRBD1 (5 bases). The V end lost 0 bases, the J end lost 0 bases, and 9 bases lay between the germline ends. The germline V gene encodes CDR1 SGHTA and CDR2 FQGNSA. CDR3 length: 16 amino acids. CDR3 DNA sequence: TGTGCCAGCAGCTTAGCGGGGGGGGTTAGCAATCAGCCCCAGCATTTT. It translates to CASSLAGGVSNQPQHF. The whole variable domain, remainder taken from reference TRBV7-2 and TRBJ1-5, is GAGVSQSPSNKVTEKGKDVELRCDPISGHTALYWYRQSLGQGLEFLIYFQGNSAPDKSGLPSDRFSAERTGGSVSTLTIQRTQQEDSAVYLCASSLAGGVSNQPQHFGDGTRLSIL.

This clonotype was found a few times. This rearrangement joins TRBV7-2 to TRBJ2-3, with TRBD2 identical over 7 bases. Germline V gives CDR1 SGHTA, CDR2 FQGNSA. With V trimmed by 1 base and J by 6 bases, 1 base remained unmatched. The CDR3 runs to 13 residues. The CDR3 coding sequence is TGTGCCAGCAGCTTAGGGACTAGGGATACGCAGTATTTT. It translates to CASSLGTRDTQYF.

The chain is built from TRBV2 and TRBJ1-4; D is perhaps TRBD1 (5 bases). V was pared by 8 bases and J by 6 bases, with 19 bases between. CDR1 is SNHLY, CDR2 FYNNEI, per germline. The CDR3 runs 15 residues. CDR3 nucleotide sequence: TGTGCCAGCGTCCCGGACGGGGGTGGATATGAAAAACTGTTTTTT. It specifies CASVPDGGGYEKLFF.

The table lists this clonotype with a few counts. CDR3 residues: CASSLETTGGNYGYTF. The CDR3 DNA follows: TGCGCCAGCAGCTTGGAAACGACAGGGGGCAACTATGGCTACACCTTC. The rearrangement links TRBV5-1 to TRBJ1-2; the match to TRBD1 covers 10 bases. V lost 0 bases, J lost 2 bases, and 4 bases stayed unmatched. CDR3 length: 16 residues. The V gene's germline CDR1 is SGHRS and CDR2 YFSETQ.

This chain uses TRBV7-9 with TRBJ1-6, with TRBD1 matching over 7 bases. This CDR3 contains 16 residues. With V trimmed by 7 bases and J by 10 bases, 16 bases remained unmatched. Germline CDR1 is SEHNR and CDR2 is FQNEAQ (reference sequence). The CDR3 DNA reads as TGTGCCAGCATCATATACGGAGGGACAGAGGAATCACCCCTCCACTTT. This sequence encodes CASIIYGGTEESPLHF.

The chain joins TRBV24-1 to TRBJ2-1; 9 nucleotides agree with TRBD1. V shed 5 bases and J 6 bases; nucleotides not matched to a gene: 25. The CDR3 loop spans 21 amino acids. Germline values: CDR1 KGHDR, CDR2 SFDVKD. CDR3 region: CATSASRTGEAGLAGINEQFF. CDR3 coding DNA: TGTGCCACCAGTGCCTCTCGGACAGGGGAAGCGGGTCTAGCCGGTATCAATGAGCAGTTCTTC.

This clonotype came up many times. CDR3 coding DNA: TGTGCCAGCAGCTTAGATTTAGGGGAGCTGTTTTTT. It is translated as CASSLDLGELFF. The chain combines TRBV7-6 with TRBJ2-2; D is unresolved. This CDR3 has 12 amino acids. V was trimmed by 1 base and J by 8 bases, leaving 5 bases between them. Looked up from germline, CDR1 is SGHVS and CDR2 is FNYEAQ.

This clonotype has ten or more counts. The V call is TRBV10-2, the J call TRBJ2-1; weak D call: TRBD2 (7 bases). CDR1 is WSHSY, CDR2 SAAADI, per germline. Trimming removed 3 bases from V and 8 bases from J, with 11 bases in between. CDR3 length: 13 amino acids. The CDR3 DNA reads TGCGCCAGCAGTGATGGGGGGGCGGATGAGCAGTTCTTC. It specifies CASSDGGADEQFF.

The chain combines TRBV28 with TRBJ1-5; D is unclear. The CDR3 has 14 residues. The germline V gene has CDR1 MDHEN and CDR2 SYDVKM. Trimming removed 2 bases from V and 7 bases from J, with 12 bases in between. CDR3 sequence: CASSLVREDQPQHF. The CDR3 DNA follows: TGTGCCAGCAGTTTAGTGAGGGAAGACCAGCCCCAGCATTTT.

V usage is TRBV24-1 and J usage is TRBJ2-5; the D is unclear. Between the trimmed V and J ends, which lost 4 bases and 0 bases, there was a span of 8 bases. This CDR3 region has 14 residues. CDR1 and CDR2 from the germline V gene are KGHDR and SFDVKD. CDR3 protein: CATSDSQYQETQYF. DNA for the CDR3: TGTGCCACCAGTGACTCCCAGTACCAAGAGACCCAGTACTTC.

In its sample, this clonotype was seen a few times. The CDR3 here is CASSPRTKSTYEQYF. The CDR3 bases are TGTGCCAGCAGCCCAAGGACAAAATCTACCTACGAGCAGTACTTC. V and J are TRBV11-2 and TRBJ2-7, with a weak D call TRBD1 (5 bases). V lost 5 bases to trimming and J lost 2 bases, with 16 bases between them. This CDR3 region has 15 residues. Germline V gives CDR1 SGHAT, CDR2 FQNNGV.

This clonotype turned up a few times. V gene TRBV3-1 combines with J gene TRBJ2-1, with 8 bases that match TRBD2. Germline V gene lookup returns CDR1 LGHDT and CDR2 YNNKEL (reference sequence). CDR3 size: 15 residues. The J segment lost 5 bases and the V segment lost 5 bases, leaving 8 bases of the junction unmatched. This CDR3 is CASSYPGTRDNEQFF. CDR3 DNA: TGTGCCAGCAGCTACCCCGGGACTAGGGACAATGAGCAGTTCTTC.

This clonotype was seen only a few times. This rearrangement joins TRBV3-1 to TRBJ2-5; D ambiguous. Trimming took 2 bases from V and 7 from J, leaving 8 bases between them. The CDR3 length is 12 residues. CDR1 LGHDT and CDR2 YNNKEL come from the germline V gene (reference sequence). The CDR3 sequence: CASSQIKGTQYF. CDR3 coding DNA: TGTGCCAGCAGCCAAATAAAGGGGACCCAGTACTTC.

J is TRBJ1-1 and V is TRBV3-1; no clear D. V was pared by 0 bases and J by 3 bases, with 11 bases between. Germline loops: CDR1 LGHDT, CDR2 YNNKEL (reference sequence). This CDR3 is built from 15 residues. CDR3 DNA: TGTGCCAGCAGCCAAGATCACACAGTCCACACTGAAGCTTTCTTT. Amino acid sequence: CASSQDHTVHTEAFF.

This clonotype was seen a few times. The chain employs TRBV18 and TRBJ2-1, with a possible D match to TRBD1 (5 bases). The CDR3 is 15 residues long. Germline assignment: CDR1 KGHSH and CDR2 LQKENI. V gave up 6 bases and J gave up 5 bases, with 17 bases separating them. This CDR3 is CASSITGPWDNEQFF. The CDR3 coding sequence is TGTGCCAGCTCGATTACAGGTCCCTGGGACAATGAGCAGTTCTTC.

This sequence joins TRBV5-1 and TRBJ2-2, with a tentative D call TRBD1 (5 bases). Trimming removed 4 bases from V and 1 base from J, with 11 bases in between. The CDR3 runs 15 residues. Germline CDR1 SGHRS, CDR2 YFSETQ. The DNA of the CDR3 is TGCGCCAGCAGCAGGGGCCCCGAGAACACCGGGGAGCTGTTTTTT. This encodes CASSRGPENTGELFF. Supplemented by reference TRBV5-1 and TRBJ2-2, the full variable domain reads KAGVTQTPRYLIKTRGQQVTLSCSPISGHRSVSWYQQTPGQGLQFLFEYFSETQRNKGNFPGRFSGRQFSNSRSEMNVSTLELGDSALYLCASSRGPENTGELFFGEGSRLTVL.

This clonotype was seen a few times. The J gene is TRBJ2-1, the V gene TRBV19, with 11 bases lining up with TRBD2. The CDR3 totals 16 residues. Looked up from germline, CDR1 is LNHDA and CDR2 is SQIVND (reference sequence). Trimming at V came to 8 bases and at J to 5 bases, leaving 11 bases not matched to a gene. CDR3: CASGGEGTSGHNEQFF. CDR3 sequence (DNA): TGTGCCAGTGGAGGGGAAGGGACTAGCGGTCACAATGAGCAGTTCTTC.

This clonotype came up many times. The chain couples TRBV12-3 or TRBV12-4 to TRBJ1-3; the D is unclear. Trimming took off 7 bases at V and 4 bases at J, with 20 bases between the two ends. The CDR3 loop spans 16 amino acids. Written as DNA, the CDR3 is TGTGCCAGCAAACCGCCCCGGTCTACTGGCGGAAACACCATATATTTT. This sequence encodes CASKPPRSTGGNTIYF.

This chain joins TRBV4-1 and TRBJ1-5, with D hard to call. The CDR3 extends over 13 amino acids. V was clipped by 0 bases and J by 9 bases, with 9 bases between them. Germline-derived CDR1 and CDR2 are MGHRA and YSYEKL. Written as DNA, the CDR3 is TGCGCCAGCAGCCAAGATGGCCGCGCGCCCCAGCATTTT. Translated, it gives CASSQDGRAPQHF.